The rows below give T cell receptor beta chains drawn from one sample of a study of T-cell memory formation after mild COVID-19. TCRdb re-derived calls from the 5' RACE reads in MiXCR, one entry per CDR3 protein. This sample has roughly 610,000 distinct CDR3 sequences, with roughly 17% found just once. The sample taken for sequencing was PBMCs or a T cell subset sorted from them (not recorded which). Receptor source: an adult woman who had mild COVID-19 (a few samples of this study predate the infection). Cell type and time point are not known. Both conserved end residues are part of each CDR3. The D gene is left open where the match is weak. Clone sizes are given selectively: once, few, many, or a class where the clone is expanded.

V: TRBV9; size: .; D: TRBD1; J: TRBJ1-5; CDR3: CASTQGASFGQPQHF; DNA: TGTGCCAGCACCCAGGGGGCCTCCTTTGGACAGCCCCAGCATTTT
V: TRBV4-2; size: .; D: TRBD1; J: TRBJ1-5; CDR3: CASIQVRAQGRQPQHF; DNA: TGTGCCAGCATCCAAGTACGCGCACAGGGGAGACAGCCCCAGCATTTT
V: TRBV6-1; size: many; D: .; J: TRBJ1-1; CDR3: CASSEDGESTEAFF; DNA: TGTGCCAGCAGTGAAGATGGGGAGTCCACTGAAGCTTTCTTT
V: TRBV3-1; size: .; D: .; J: TRBJ1-1; CDR3: CASSPSTGLGAEAFF; DNA: TGTGCCAGCAGCCCCTCCACAGGCCTCGGGGCTGAAGCTTTCTTT
V: TRBV6-2/TRBV6-3; size: .; D: .; J: TRBJ2-7; CDR3: CASSYMGILFYEQYF; DNA: TGTGCCAGCAGTTACATGGGGATTCTCTTCTACGAGCAGTACTTC
V: TRBV20-1; size: .; D: TRBD1; J: TRBJ2-4; CDR3: CSVIRQGGTKNIQYF; DNA: TGCAGTGTAATTCGACAGGGGGGTACCAAAAACATTCAGTACTTC
V: TRBV6-5; size: few; D: .; J: TRBJ1-1; CDR3: CASSYEDTVDEAFF; DNA: TGTGCCAGCAGTTACGAGGACACGGTCGATGAAGCTTTCTTT
V: TRBV5-1; size: .; D: .; J: TRBJ2-7; CDR3: CASSLAMGAEQYF; DNA: TGCGCCAGCAGCTTGGCCATGGGGGCCGAGCAGTACTTC
V: TRBV20-1; size: .; D: TRBD2; J: TRBJ2-5; CDR3: CSARPGLAGAPQYF; DNA: TGCAGTGCTAGACCCGGGCTAGCGGGAGCACCCCAGTACTTC
V: TRBV4-1; size: .; D: .; J: TRBJ1-5; CDR3: CASSQDQVAREYQPQHF; DNA: TGCGCCAGCAGCCAAGATCAAGTGGCCAGGGAATATCAGCCCCAGCATTTT
V: TRBV3-1; size: few; D: TRBD1; J: TRBJ1-1; CDR3: CASSQDNRGTEAFF; DNA: TGTGCCAGCAGCCAAGATAACAGGGGAACTGAAGCTTTCTTT